This passage covers 7 T cell receptor beta chains from one sample sequenced in a study of blood T cells in healthy people across ages. Then a second PCR, running roughly 6 to 12 cycles, was carried out with a sample-barcoded 5' primer and a J-beta primer mix. One entry per CDR3 protein, called by TCRdb with MiXCR from the 5' RACE reads. In the table there are around 1,500,000 distinct CDR3 sequences, approximately 40% of which are singletons. Sequenced material: blood. The receptors stem from a woman aged 18-29 years in good health.

V and J are TRBV6-2 or TRBV6-3 and TRBJ1-5, with D unclear. CDR1 is MNHEY and CDR2 is SVGEGT in the germline V gene. V lost 2 bases, J lost 6 bases, and 17 bases lay in between. The CDR3 sequence is 16 residues long. The CDR3 protein is CASSYVFEDLGQPQHF. The CDR3 nucleotides are TGTGCCAGCAGTTACGTATTCGAGGACCTAGGTCAGCCCCAGCATTTT.

The chain is built from TRBV12-3 or TRBV12-4 and TRBJ2-5; possibly TRBD1 or TRBD2 for D (6 bases each). The end of the DNA aligns better with TRBJ2-7, so the J call may be wrong. The CDR3 consists of 15 residues. This CDR3 reads CASSYAGPRGLEQYF. The DNA of the CDR3 is TGTGCCAGCAGTTATGCCGGCCCTCGGGGGCTCGAGCAGTACTTC.

The gene calls are TRBV2 and TRBJ2-1, with 7 bases aligning to TRBD1. Germline values: CDR1 SNHLY, CDR2 FYNNEI. The V and J ends lost 6 bases and 10 bases, in that order; junction bases with no gene match: 12. The CDR3 contains 14 residues. The CDR3 loop reads CASRETGILWEQFF. The CDR3 bases are TGTGCCAGCAGGGAGACAGGGATCCTATGGGAGCAGTTCTTC.

There are a few counts of this clonotype. The gene calls are TRBV21-1 and TRBJ1-4. TRBV21-1 is a pseudogene segment. CDR3 length: 16 amino acids. CDR3 loop: CASSRGSTSRHEKLFF. The CDR3 DNA sequence: TGTGCCAGCAGCCGCGGGTCCACCTCGCGGCATGAAAAACTGTTTTTT.

The chain is built from TRBV6-6 and TRBJ2-5; 13 positions match TRBD2. Germline CDR1 and CDR2: MNHNY and SVGAGI (reference sequence). After removal of 2 bases from V and 4 bases from J, the junction contained 4 bases not matched to a gene. This CDR3 region has 16 residues. CDR3 nucleotide sequence: TGTGCCAGCAGTTACCCCGGACTAGCGGGAGCAGAGACCCAGTACTTC. Protein product: CASSYPGLAGAETQYF.

The table lists this clonotype with many counts. The chain links TRBV28 to TRBJ1-4; D uncertain. Trimming pared 1 base from V and 7 bases from J, leaving 4 bases between. The CDR3 covers 12 residues. Germline V CDR1 and CDR2: MDHEN, SYDVKM. CDR3 region: CASSLSGEKLFF. The DNA of the CDR3 is TGTGCCAGCAGTTTATCCGGTGAAAAACTGTTTTTT.

The table lists this clonotype with many counts. A junction boundary mismatches the germline segment, possibly from a read error. The chain is built from TRBV5-1 and TRBJ2-5, with a tentative D call TRBD1 (6 bases). The CDR3 covers 11 residues. Germline V gene data show CDR1 as SGHRS and CDR2 as YFSETQ. The CDR3 region is CASRGGETQYF. CDR3 nucleotide sequence: TGTGCCAGCAGGGGTGGGGAGACCCAGTACTTC.